This T cell receptor (beta chain) was observed in a study of OX40 agonist ivuxolimab in advanced cancers. Study in general: Dosing consisted of intravenous ivuxolimab at 0.01 to 10 mg/kg every 2 weeks. Each dose-escalation patient presented with hepatocellular carcinoma, melanoma, renal cell or head and neck cancer.

CDR3 size: 12 residues. The V gene's germline CDR1 is SNHLY and CDR2 FYNNEI. V lost 7 bases to trimming and J lost 0 bases, with 4 bases between them. In regard to this clone: What it binds is unknown.

Assay: immunoSEQ multiplex PCR; the TCRdb copy retains only in-frame clones and omits some. Of roughly 75,000 clones listed, 86% are singletons. Study findings and constraints: CD4+ T cells averaged fewer expanded clones than CD8+ T cells.

The V gene is TRBV2, the J gene TRBJ1-3; D is unresolved. The TCR comes from an adult with an advanced solid tumor such as melanoma, head and neck, liver or kidney cancer. The sequencing used CD4+ or CD8+ T cells sorted from blood, collected in a trial of the OX40 agonist ivuxolimab. The CDR3 bases are TGTGCCAGCATGAGCTCTGGAAACACCATATATTTT. It codes for CASMSSGNTIYF.